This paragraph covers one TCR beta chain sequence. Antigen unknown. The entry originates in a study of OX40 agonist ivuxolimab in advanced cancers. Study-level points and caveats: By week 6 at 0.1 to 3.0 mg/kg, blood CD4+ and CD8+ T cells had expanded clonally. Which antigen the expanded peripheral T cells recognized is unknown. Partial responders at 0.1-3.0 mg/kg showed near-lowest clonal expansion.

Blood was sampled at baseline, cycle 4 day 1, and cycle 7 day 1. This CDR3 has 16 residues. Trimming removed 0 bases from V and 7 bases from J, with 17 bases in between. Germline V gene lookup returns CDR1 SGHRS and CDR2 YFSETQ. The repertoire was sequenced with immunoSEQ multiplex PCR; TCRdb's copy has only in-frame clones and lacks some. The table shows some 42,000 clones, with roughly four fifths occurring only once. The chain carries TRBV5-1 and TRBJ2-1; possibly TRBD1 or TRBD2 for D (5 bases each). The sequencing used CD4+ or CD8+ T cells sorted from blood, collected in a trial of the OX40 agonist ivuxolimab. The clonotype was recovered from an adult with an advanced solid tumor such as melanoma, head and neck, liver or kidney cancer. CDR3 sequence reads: CASSLDGTPLVNEQFF. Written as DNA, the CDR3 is TGCGCCAGCAGCTTGGACGGGACGCCCTTAGTGAATGAGCAGTTCTTC.